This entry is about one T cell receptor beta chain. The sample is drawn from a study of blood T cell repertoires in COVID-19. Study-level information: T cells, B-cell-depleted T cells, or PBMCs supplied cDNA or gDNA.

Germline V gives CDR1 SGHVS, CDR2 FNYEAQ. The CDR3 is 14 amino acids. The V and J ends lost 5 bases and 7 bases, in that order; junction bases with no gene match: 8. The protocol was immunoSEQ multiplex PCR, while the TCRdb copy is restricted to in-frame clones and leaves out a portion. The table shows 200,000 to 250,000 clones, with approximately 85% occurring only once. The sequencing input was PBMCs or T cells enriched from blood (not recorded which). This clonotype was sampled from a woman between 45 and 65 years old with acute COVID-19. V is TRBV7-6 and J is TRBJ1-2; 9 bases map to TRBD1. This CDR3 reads CASSPIGTGFGYTF. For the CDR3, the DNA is TGTGCCAGCAGCCCCATAGGGACAGGGTTTGGCTACACCTTC.